The T cell receptor beta chain described here comes from a study of cytotoxic CD8 clonotypes in ibrutinib-treated CLL. Around 2 micrograms of genomic DNA from cryopreserved PBMCs went into TCR beta libraries. Study findings and constraints: Clonality rose at ibrutinib response, held steady in sustained remission, and fell toward baseline at progression.

On this clone itself: What it recognizes is unknown.

The data were produced by immunoSEQ multiplex PCR, yet TCRdb's version contains in-frame clones alone and is incomplete. The repertoire holds hundreds of thousands of clones, just under 80% seen once, with about 10% in the top ten. The source of this sequence is a human donor with chronic lymphocytic leukemia. The sample here was PBMCs, taken after 12 months of ibrutinib treatment.

The CDR3 sequence is CASSFRASNEKLFF. The DNA for the CDR3 is TGTGCCAGCAGTTTTCGAGCCTCTAATGAAAAACTGTTTTTT. The rearrangement links TRBV5-4 to TRBJ1-4; D is unresolved. CDR1 SGHNT and CDR2 YYREEE come from the germline V gene (reference sequence). The CDR3 extends over 14 amino acids. V lost 5 bases to trimming and J lost 3 bases, with 11 bases between them.